This T cell receptor (beta chain) emerged from a study of blood T cell repertoires in COVID-19 (dated by TCRdb to about 2020). Concerning the study at large: Samples from collaborators originated in the United States, Italy and Spain and spanned both the acute and convalescent phases of COVID-19. The samples were drawn from two sources: the first 160 participants of the ongoing ImmuneRACE study, and about 1,300 subjects contributed by 6 global collaborators. Sample metadata almost always included a de-identified subject ID, COVID-19 status, age in years and sex. A freely available public database, intended as a resource for researchers studying the immune response to SARS-CoV-2, is where the repertoires were released. HLA class I and class II types, where available, came from metadata supplied by the sample provider rather than from assay-based typing. The prospective study material was composed of cDNA or gDNA derived from T cells, B-cell-depleted T cells, or PBMCs. The dataset comprised deeply sampled blood TCRbeta repertoires from subjects exposed to, actively infected with, or recovered from COVID-19. What the research found in general, with its limitations: The amount of clinical and demographic metadata varied by source and participant and was provided uncurated.

The immunoSEQ Assay, a bias-controlled multiplex PCR, was used to amplify TCRbeta CDR3 regions from genomic DNA. Under the source paper's analysis protocol: The number of nucleated cells in each sample was estimated by amplification of reference gene primers within the assay. Sequence reads were collapsed and filtered to measure the absolute abundance of every unique TCRbeta CDR3 rearrangement. For each sample, productive Simpson clonality was calculated as the square root of Simpson's diversity index across productive rearrangements. TCRdb holds this immuneACCESS table with in-frame rearrangements only. Some clones are missing; in checked studies, unresolved V genes explain under half, and the rest has no known cause. V, J and clone size derive from that table, while D and trimming were established from the DNA sequence. The sample contains roughly 250,000 clones, 80% to 90% of them found a single time. The top ten constitute 2.5% to 4% of the sample.

Comments on this clone: Its antigen has not been determined. Per-base quality was not reported, and no clone a single base away is much larger than it.

Enrolling through a virtual design, the prospective study's participants ranged in age from about 18 to 89 years and lived across about two dozen United States geographic areas. In the prospective study, participants were assigned to cohorts based on the clinical history participants reported in a screening survey and a study questionnaire. Exposed participants were defined as having been in contact with someone with a PCR-confirmed or clinician-diagnosed COVID-19 case within 2 weeks of study entry. Mobile phlebotomists in the prospective study collected whole blood, serum and a nasopharyngeal or oropharyngeal swab from every participant. Participants in the prospective study had the option to provide additional blood draws and questionnaires over a 2-month period. Prospective study blood samples were shipped either frozen or at room temperature before DNA extraction. From the germline V gene, CDR1 is SQVTM and CDR2 is ANQGSEA. The CDR3 sequence holds 14 residues, the cysteine and phenylalanine included. The CDR3 DNA has 42 bases and is translated from base 1. At the junction V is shortened by 1 base and J by 5 bases; bases outside the gene matches: 4.

The rearranged chain carries TRBV29-1 and TRBJ2-1; the central 8 bases match TRBD2. This TCR was sampled from a woman between 40 and 55 years old who had been exposed to COVID-19. Sequencing used PBMCs or T cells enriched from blood (not recorded which). Here the CDR3 is given as CSVEGGLVNNEQFF. The bases read TGCAGCGTTGAAGGGGGACTAGTAAACAATGAGCAGTTCTTC.